This is a list of T cell receptor beta chains from one sample in a study of radiotherapy plus CTLA-4 blockade in lung cancer. Produced via immunoSEQ multiplex PCR; TCRdb's table is partial and in-frame only. The repertoire holds about 50,000 clones, with approximately 84% as singletons. Sequencing was performed on peripheral blood, taken from a patient treated with radiotherapy plus ipilimumab. The source is a human donor with non-small cell lung cancer whose response to radiotherapy plus ipilimumab could not be evaluated. Both conserved end residues are part of each CDR3. A D gene is named only where the DNA matches it firmly. A clone size is listed for some rows: how often the clone was seen (once, few, many), or a class if it is expanded.

size	V	J	D	DNA	CDR3
-	TRBV9	TRBJ2-1	TRBD1	TGTGCCAGCAGCGTAGTCTACGCATTGTGGGGACAGACTAAGGGTAACAATGAGCAGTTCTTC	CASSVVYALWGQTKGNNEQFF
-	TRBV7-2	TRBJ2-3	TRBD2	TGTGCCAGCAGCCTGAGGGGCCTAGCGGCGATGGCAGATACGCAGTATTTT	CASSLRGLAAMADTQYF
-	TRBV2	TRBJ1-1	-	TGTGCCAGCAGTGGTCCGGACATGAACACTGAAGCTTTCTTT	CASSGPDMNTEAFF
-	TRBV9	TRBJ2-1	TRBD2	TGTGCCAGCAGCCCCCGACTAGCGGGAGGGTTCAATGAGCAGTTCTTC	CASSPRLAGGFNEQFF
-	TRBV28	TRBJ2-7	-	TGTGCCAGCAGTCCCGCTATGATTATCTACGAGCAGTACTTC	CASSPAMIIYEQYF
-	TRBV18	TRBJ2-7	-	TGTGCCAGCTCACCGCTCGACAGACCCTACGAGCAGTACTTC	CASSPLDRPYEQYF
-	TRBV9	TRBJ1-2	-	TGTGCCAGCAGCGTAGTAGTACAGGGAGACTATGGCTACACCTTC	CASSVVVQGDYGYTF
-	TRBV27	TRBJ2-7	TRBD2	TGTGCCAGCAGTTATTCAGGACTAGCCTCCGAGCAGTACTTC	CASSYSGLASEQYF
-	TRBV7-2	TRBJ1-2	TRBD1	TGTGCCAGCGGGAGGTTGACAGGGGATGTTGGCTATGGCTACACCTTC	CASGRLTGDVGYGYTF
-	TRBV9	TRBJ2-3	TRBD2	TGTGCCAGCAGCGCAGTCCCAGAGGCTAGCGGGAAGAGAGAAAATACGCAGTATTTT	CASSAVPEASGKRENTQYF
-	TRBV11-1	TRBJ2-1	-	TGTGCCAGCAGCTTACCTAGCTCGAACTACAATGAGCAGTTCTTC	CASSLPSSNYNEQFF
once	TRBV6-5	TRBJ1-1	-	TGTGCCAGCAGTTACTCCCAGGGATCCACTGAAGCTTTCTTT	CASSYSQGSTEAFF
medium-sized	TRBV5-1	TRBJ2-7	TRBD2	TGCGCCAGCAGCTTGGTGCTAGCGGGAGGCTCAACCTACGAGCAGTACTTC	CASSLVLAGGSTYEQYF
-	TRBV10-3	TRBJ2-2	-	TGTGCCATCAGTGAAAAGACAGGTGCGGGGGAGCTGTTTTTT	CAISEKTGAGELFF
-	TRBV7-9	TRBJ2-3	TRBD1	TGTGCCAGCAGCTTAAGCTCGGGACAGGGTCCAGATACGCAGTATTTT	CASSLSSGQGPDTQYF
-	TRBV7-3	TRBJ1-5	-	TGTGCCAGCAGCTTAGTTGGGGCCAGGGCCAATCAGCCCCAGCATTTT	CASSLVGARANQPQHF
-	TRBV10-3	TRBJ2-1	-	TGTGCCATCAGTGGGAGGGCAGGGAACAATGAGCAGTTCTTC	CAISGRAGNNEQFF
-	TRBV7-9	TRBJ2-1	TRBD2	TGTGCCAGCAGCTCATCGGGACTAGCGGGATTCGATGAGCAGTTCTTC	CASSSSGLAGFDEQFF
-	TRBV29-1	TRBJ2-7	-	TGCAGCGTCTCCTCAGACAACTCCTACGAGCAGTACTTC	CSVSSDNSYEQYF
-	TRBV4-3	TRBJ2-5	TRBD2	TGCGCCAGCAGCCTCGGACTAGCGGGTCGGGAAAAGACCCAGTACTTC	CASSLGLAGREKTQYF
-	TRBV9	TRBJ2-3	TRBD2	TGTGCCAGCAGCGTGGATATTAGCGGGAGGCGCACAGATACGCAGTATTTT	CASSVDISGRRTDTQYF
-	TRBV7-8	TRBJ2-7	TRBD2	TGTGCCAGCAGCTCATCTACTAGCGGGAGCTACGAGCAGTACTTC	CASSSSTSGSYEQYF
once	TRBV7-6	TRBJ2-7	TRBD2	TGTGCCAGCAGCTTATCTCCCGGGACTAGCGGGAGATCCTACGAGCAGTACTTC	CASSLSPGTSGRSYEQYF
-	TRBV27	TRBJ2-3	-	TGTGCCAGCAGTTTGCTTACACTAAGCACAGATACGCAGTATTTT	CASSLLTLSTDTQYF
-	TRBV2	TRBJ2-7	TRBD2	TGTGCCAGCAGTGAAAGCCAGGGACTAGCGGGAATTTTTGTCGAGCAGTACTTC	CASSESQGLAGIFVEQYF
once	TRBV7-8	TRBJ1-4	TRBD1	TGTGCCAGCAGCGACGGCGGGACAGGGCGCGAAAAACTGTTTTTT	CASSDGGTGREKLFF
-	TRBV6-1	TRBJ1-1	-	TGTGCCAGCAGTGGGCTTGCGGGCGCGGGGACTGAAGCTTTCTTT	CASSGLAGAGTEAFF
once	TRBV2	TRBJ2-3	TRBD2	TGTGCCAGCAGGGATAGCGGGAGCCCTGATGATACGCAGTATTTT	CASRDSGSPDDTQYF
-	TRBV5-1	TRBJ2-7	TRBD1	TGCGCCAGCAGTACAGGGGCCTCCTACGAGCAGTACTTC	CASSTGASYEQYF
-	TRBV28	TRBJ2-7	TRBD2	TGTGCCAGCAGGGGTGGGGCGGGAGAAGGCGAGCAGTACTTC	CASRGGAGEGEQYF
-	TRBV7-2	TRBJ2-7	-	TGTGCCAGCAGCTTTCGCAGGACAAGCTCCTACGAGCAGTACTTC	CASSFRRTSSYEQYF